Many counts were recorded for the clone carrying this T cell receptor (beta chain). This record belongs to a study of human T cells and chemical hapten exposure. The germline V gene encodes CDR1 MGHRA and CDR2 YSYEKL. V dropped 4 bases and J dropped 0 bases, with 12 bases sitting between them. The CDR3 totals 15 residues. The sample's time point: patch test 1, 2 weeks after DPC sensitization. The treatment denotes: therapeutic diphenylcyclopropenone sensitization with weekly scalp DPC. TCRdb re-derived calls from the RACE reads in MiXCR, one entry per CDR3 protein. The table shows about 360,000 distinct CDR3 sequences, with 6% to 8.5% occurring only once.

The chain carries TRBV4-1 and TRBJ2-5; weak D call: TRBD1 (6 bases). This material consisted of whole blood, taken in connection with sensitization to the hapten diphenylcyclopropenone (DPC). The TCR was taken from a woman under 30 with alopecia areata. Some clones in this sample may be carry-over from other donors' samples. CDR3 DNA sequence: TGCGCCAGCAGCCTTGGACAGAAGTACCAAGAGACCCAGTACTTC. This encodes CASSLGQKYQETQYF.